This T cell receptor (beta chain) was identified during a study of cytotoxic CD8 clonotypes in ibrutinib-treated CLL. Sequencing used immunoSEQ multiplex PCR; TCRdb keeps in-frame clones, though not all of them. The table lists fewer than 10,000 clones, roughly 71% of them singletons. This receptor was obtained from a human donor with chronic lymphocytic leukemia. The material was PBMCs, obtained before ibrutinib treatment.

CDR3 bases: TGTGCCAGCAGTACATGGCGGCTAGCGGGAGCATACGAGCAGTACTTC. This codes for CASSTWRLAGAYEQYF. The chain has TRBV27 and TRBJ2-7; 10 bases match TRBD2. With V trimmed by 5 bases and J by 4 bases, 11 bases remained unmatched. This CDR3 is 16 amino acids long. Germline assignment: CDR1 MNHEY and CDR2 SMNVEV (reference sequence).